The 27 T cell receptor beta chains below come from one sample, sequenced in a study of blood T cell repertoires in COVID-19 (dated by TCRdb to the early 2020s). Libraries were built with the immunoSEQ multiplex PCR assay. Imported from immuneACCESS, the table was reduced by TCRdb to in-frame sequences with V and J called. These copies leave out some clones; in studies compared against another copy, an unresolved V gene accounts for under half, and the cause of the remainder is not known. The sample table contains 250,000 to 300,000 clones; only one count was recorded for 70% to 90% of them. The ten biggest clones cover roughly 5% of the sample. The sequencing input was peripheral blood. Every receptor here comes from a man aged 45-65 years with active or convalescent COVID-19.

V is TRBV27 and J is TRBJ2-3; TRBD2 matches at 9 bases. Trimming cost V 9 bases and J 5 bases; bases outside gene matches: 12. Per germline, CDR1 MNHEY and CDR2 SMNVEV (reference sequence). This CDR3 is built from 15 residues. The chain's CDR3 is CASKQGSGRLDTQYF. CDR3 sequence (DNA): TGTGCCAGTAAGCAGGGTAGCGGGAGATTAGATACGCAGTATTTT.

The rearrangement links TRBV18 to TRBJ2-1; possible D gene TRBD1, 6 bases. The germline gives CDR1 KGHSH, CDR2 LQKENI. Trimming took 3 bases from V and 7 from J, leaving 10 bases between them. The CDR3 is made up of 13 amino acids. The CDR3 sequence is CASSPRQVNEQFF. CDR3 in DNA: TGTGCCAGCTCACCTCGACAGGTTAATGAGCAGTTCTTC.

The J gene is TRBJ2-2, the V gene TRBV28; tentative D call: TRBD1 (5 bases). Germline CDR1 is MDHEN and CDR2 is SYDVKM. With 5 bases removed from V and 0 bases from J, the gap between germline ends came to 13 bases. The length of the CDR3 is 16 residues. CDR3 bases: TGTGCCAGCAGTATGTTCGCGACAGCGAACACCGGGGAGCTGTTTTTT. It is translated as CASSMFATANTGELFF.

The rearrangement joins TRBV7-6 to TRBJ2-7, with D perhaps matching TRBD1 (6 bases). The CDR3 is 13 amino acids. Germline assignment: CDR1 SGHVS and CDR2 FNYEAQ. Trimming cost V 4 bases and J 4 bases, with 11 bases left between them. DNA for the CDR3: TGTGCCAGCAGCTCATACAGGGATTACGAGCAGTACTTC. This codes for CASSSYRDYEQYF.

This sequence joins TRBV2 and TRBJ1-2; D might be TRBD1 (6 bases). This CDR3 spans 14 amino acids. The V gene lost 3 bases and the J gene lost 2 bases, with 10 bases spanning the gap. Per germline, CDR1 SNHLY and CDR2 FYNNEI. DNA for the CDR3: TGTGCCAGCAGTGATAGGGACATAAACTATGGCTACACCTTC. It codes for CASSDRDINYGYTF.

The chain has TRBV28 and TRBJ1-2; a weak D match, TRBD1 (5 bases). The V gene's germline CDR1 is MDHEN and CDR2 SYDVKM. V dropped 7 bases and J dropped 7 bases, with 19 bases sitting between them. The CDR3 loop spans 14 amino acids. The CDR3: CASTLETVNSGYTF. For the CDR3, the DNA is TGTGCCAGCACCCTAGAGACAGTTAATTCTGGCTACACCTTC.

This chain links TRBV29-1 with TRBJ2-2, with 9 bases matching TRBD2. V lost 5 bases to trimming and J lost 0 bases; unmatched junction nucleotides: 4. The CDR3 consists of 15 residues. Germline lookup yields CDR1 SQVTM and CDR2 ANQGSEA. The CDR3 spells CSVSGLAPNTGELFF. CDR3 bases: TGCAGCGTTTCGGGACTAGCCCCGAACACCGGGGAGCTGTTTTTT.

The chain employs TRBV2 and TRBJ1-2; D possibly corresponds to TRBD1 (6 bases). This CDR3 comprises 15 residues. The V gene's germline CDR1 is SNHLY and CDR2 FYNNEI. Trimming pared 5 bases from V and 1 base from J, leaving 14 bases between. The CDR3 coding sequence is TGTGCCAGCAGTCCCGCGACAGGACTTAACTATGGCTACACCTTC. Its translation: CASSPATGLNYGYTF.

The V gene is TRBV10-3, the J gene TRBJ1-1, with 7 bases lining up with TRBD1. In germline, CDR1 is ENHRY, CDR2 SYGVKD. V was clipped by 0 bases and J by 7 bases; unmatched bases: 2. The CDR3 loop spans 13 amino acids. The CDR3 protein is CAISESGTVEAFF. The DNA of the CDR3 is TGTGCCATCAGTGAGTCAGGGACAGTTGAAGCTTTCTTT.

The chain recombines TRBV28 with TRBJ2-5, with D tentatively TRBD2 (5 bases). The CDR3 is 17 residues long. V lost 3 bases and J lost 6, with 23 bases in between. CDR1 is MDHEN, CDR2 SYDVKM, per germline. The CDR3: CASSFFAGLTNFQTQYF. CDR3 DNA: TGTGCCAGCAGTTTCTTCGCAGGACTGACGAATTTTCAGACCCAGTACTTC.

The genes are TRBV9 and TRBJ2-3; 9 bases agree with TRBD1. There are 15 residues in the CDR3. The ends lost 4 bases at V and 6 bases at J; junction bases unmatched: 9. From germline, CDR1 is SGDLS and CDR2 YYNGEE. CDR3: CASSPRTGEGDTQYF. CDR3 bases: TGTGCCAGCAGCCCACGGACAGGGGAGGGGGATACGCAGTATTTT.

The V call is TRBV27, the J call TRBJ1-1, with a tentative D call TRBD1 (6 bases). Trimming took 10 bases from V and 5 from J, leaving 11 bases between them. Per the germline V gene, CDR1 is MNHEY and CDR2 is SMNVEV (reference sequence). The CDR3 runs 11 residues. The CDR3 coding sequence is TGTGCCATGGGGAGGGGGACTGAAGCTTTCTTT. Amino acids: CAMGRGTEAFF.

As concerns this clone: Germline is not matched at one junction end, which may reflect a read error. This chain links TRBV10-3 with TRBJ2-7; 10 nucleotides agree with TRBD2. This CDR3 has 12 amino acids. From germline, CDR1 is ENHRY and CDR2 SYGVKD. The CDR3 reads CAISEWLAGVNF. CDR3 in DNA: TGTGCCATCAGTGAGTGGCTAGCGGGAGTCAACTTC.

The chain uses TRBV7-2 and TRBJ2-1; 9 bases match TRBD2. Germline CDR1 SGHTA, CDR2 FQGNSA. With V trimmed by 6 bases and J by 6 bases, 12 bases remained unmatched. This CDR3 region has 16 residues. CDR3 sequence: CASSSKGLAGFNEQFF. CDR3 coding DNA: TGTGCCAGCAGTTCCAAGGGACTAGCCGGCTTCAATGAGCAGTTCTTC.

The chain combines TRBV18 with TRBJ2-7, with 7 bases that match TRBD1. The CDR3 has 15 amino acids. Per germline, CDR1 KGHSH and CDR2 LQKENI. The J segment lost 6 bases and the V segment lost 2 bases, leaving 10 bases of the junction unmatched. CDR3 in amino acids: CASSPGAGGSGEQYF. CDR3 nucleotides: TGTGCCAGCTCACCAGGGGCAGGGGGTTCGGGCGAGCAGTACTTC. The variable domain in full, with the rest retrieved from reference TRBV18 and TRBJ2-7, is NAGVMQNPRHLVRRRGQEARLRCSPMKGHSHVYWYRQLPEEGLKFMVYLQKENIIDESGMPKERFSAEFPKEGPSILRIQQVVRGDSAAYFCASSPGAGGSGEQYFGPGTRLTVT.

V and J are TRBV7-8 and TRBJ1-1, with 7 nucleotides matching TRBD1. CDR3 length: 13 residues. Trimming cost V 5 bases and J 8 bases; bases outside gene matches: 8. Looked up from germline, CDR1 is SGHVS and CDR2 is FQNEAQ. The CDR3 reads CASSKSRDSEAFF. CDR3 coding DNA: TGTGCCAGCAGCAAGAGCCGGGACAGCGAAGCTTTCTTT.

V usage is TRBV2 and J usage is TRBJ2-7; TRBD2 is a possible D gene (5 bases). CDR1 is SNHLY and CDR2 is FYNNEI in the germline V gene. With 4 bases removed from V and 5 bases from J, the gap between germline ends came to 6 bases. The CDR3 extends over 11 amino acids. The CDR3 spells CASSVRDEQYF. CDR3 coding DNA: TGTGCCAGCAGTGTGAGGGACGAGCAGTACTTC. The variable domain in full, with the rest retrieved from reference TRBV2 and TRBJ2-7, is EPEVTQTPSHQVTQMGQEVILRCVPISNHLYFYWYRQILGQKVEFLVSFYNNEISEKSEIFDDQFSVERPDGSNFTLKIRSTKLEDSAMYFCASSVRDEQYFGPGTRLTVT.

The chain employs TRBV9 and TRBJ2-1; D may be TRBD2 (5 bases). V was shortened by 4 bases and J by 5 bases, with 28 bases between the two germline ends. Germline lookup yields CDR1 SGDLS and CDR2 YYNGEE. This CDR3 has 19 amino acids. The chain's CDR3 is CASSSRDFDGPSSDNEQFF. In DNA form, the CDR3 reads TGTGCCAGCAGCTCTAGAGACTTTGATGGCCCTAGCAGCGACAATGAGCAGTTCTTC.

This clone appeared a single time. The rearrangement links TRBV6-5 to TRBJ2-4, with D perhaps TRBD1 (5 bases). Germline CDR1 and CDR2: MNHEY and SVGAGI. There are 15 residues in the CDR3. V was pared by 4 bases and J by 8 bases, with 18 bases between. The CDR3 region has the DNA TGTGCCAGCAGTTCCCCAAGGGGAACTCAGGACATTCAGTACTTC. The encoded protein is CASSSPRGTQDIQYF.

The chain has TRBV30 and TRBJ2-1; 7 nucleotides match TRBD2. The CDR3 length is 16 residues. The junction had 14 bases not matched to a gene; V was cut back by 0 bases and J by 9 bases. The V gene's germline CDR1 is GTSNPN and CDR2 SVGIG (reference sequence). CDR3 coding DNA: TGTGCCTGGAGTGTGAGGACTAGTCTCAAGGAGCTTGAGCAGTTCTTC. Residues: CAWSVRTSLKELEQFF.

In this sample, this clone turned up a few times. The J gene is TRBJ2-5, the V gene TRBV28, with TRBD1 matching 7 bases. The CDR3 loop spans 14 amino acids. The ends lost 5 bases at V and 2 bases at J; junction bases unmatched: 5. The germline V gene has CDR1 MDHEN and CDR2 SYDVKM. DNA for the CDR3: TGTGCCAGCAGTCGAGGGACAGTTCAAGAGACCCAGTACTTC. Translated: CASSRGTVQETQYF. The variable domain in full, completed from reference TRBV28 and TRBJ2-5, reads DVKVTQSSRYLVKRTGEKVFLECVQDMDHENMFWYRQDPGLGLRLIYFSYDVKMKEKGDIPEGYSVSREKKERFSLILESASTNQTSMYLCASSRGTVQETQYFGPGTRLLVL.

The chain has TRBV5-1 and TRBJ2-6, with D maybe TRBD2 (6 bases). Germline V gene data show CDR1 as SGHRS and CDR2 as YFSETQ. This CDR3 comprises 17 residues. V dropped 0 bases and J dropped 0 bases, with 10 bases sitting between them. CDR3 sequence: CASSLAGGYSGANVLTF. Here the CDR3 DNA reads TGCGCCAGCAGCTTGGCCGGGGGATACTCTGGGGCCAACGTCCTGACTTTC.

V gene TRBV2 combines with J gene TRBJ1-3; no clear D. Germline V gene lookup returns CDR1 SNHLY and CDR2 FYNNEI. Trimming shortened V by 3 bases and J by 4 bases, and 7 bases separated the two germline ends. The CDR3 extends over 13 amino acids. CDR3 DNA: TGTGCCAGCAGTGAGGAGGAAGGAAACACCATATATTTT. This gives the protein CASSEEEGNTIYF.

The V and J genes are TRBV2 and TRBJ2-1; 7 bases fit TRBD2. The CDR3 is 12 amino acids. With V trimmed by 6 bases and J by 9 bases, 5 bases remained unmatched. Per germline, CDR1 SNHLY and CDR2 FYNNEI. The CDR3 sequence: CASRREGPEQFF. The CDR3 bases are TGTGCCAGCAGGAGGGAGGGCCCTGAGCAGTTCTTC.

V is TRBV29-1 and J is TRBJ2-5; maybe TRBD1 (5 bases). V lost 3 bases and J lost 4, with 9 bases in between. The CDR3 covers 12 residues. Per the germline V gene, CDR1 is SQVTM and CDR2 is ANQGSEA. CDR3 sequence reads: CSVEPRAETQYF. DNA for the CDR3: TGCAGCGTTGAGCCCAGGGCAGAGACCCAGTACTTC. Drawing the rest from reference TRBV29-1 and TRBJ2-5, the complete variable domain is SAVISQKPSRDICQRGTSLTIQCQVDSQVTMMFWYRQQPGQSLTLIATANQGSEATYESGFVIDKFPISRPNLTFSTLTVSNMSPEDSSIYLCSVEPRAETQYFGPGTRLLVL.

This sequence joins TRBV21-1 and TRBJ1-4; the listed D gene, TRBD1, was not tested against the DNA. TRBV21-1 is described as a pseudogene. The CDR3 is 17 residues long. In nucleotides, the CDR3 is TGTGCCAGCAGCGACAGGGTGGGGGAGGTAAAGGGTGAAAAACTGTTTTTT. Encoded protein: CASSDRVGEVKGEKLFF.

Only one count was recorded for this clone. The chain uses TRBV18 and TRBJ2-5, with D perhaps matching TRBD2 (5 bases). The germline CDR1 and CDR2 sequences are KGHSH and LQKENI. V dropped 2 bases and J dropped 5 bases, with 12 bases sitting between them. The CDR3 spans 14 residues. CDR3 amino acids: CASSPVLAGETQYF. The CDR3 coding sequence is TGTGCCAGCTCACCAGTGCTAGCCGGGGAGACCCAGTACTTC.